These T cell receptor beta chains were read from a single sample in a study of a mutant IDH1 vaccine in newly diagnosed glioma. Sequenced by immunoSEQ multiplex PCR; TCRdb stores in-frame clones only, minus some. The repertoire holds fewer than 100,000 clones, 70% to 90% seen once, with under 0.7% in the top ten. This specimen was PBMCs, taken from a glioma patient treated with radiotherapy, temozolomide or both. Receptor source: a woman between 50 and 59 years old with glioma. Both conserved end residues are part of each CDR3. The D gene is left open where the match is weak. Clone sizes are given selectively: once, few, many, or a class where the clone is expanded.

d_gene	abundance	v_gene	j_gene	CDR3aa	CDR3nt
TRBD2	-	TRBV9	TRBJ2-5	CASRESGRETQYF	TGTGCCAGCAGGGAGAGCGGGAGGGAGACCCAGTACTTC
TRBD2	-	TRBV28	TRBJ2-1	CASRLAGASNEQFF	TGTGCCAGCCGACTAGCGGGAGCTTCTAATGAGCAGTTCTTC
-	-	TRBV10-3	TRBJ1-5	CAIRPEGFNQPQHF	TGTGCCATCAGGCCGGAGGGCTTCAATCAGCCCCAGCATTTT
TRBD2	-	TRBV7-8	TRBJ2-1	CASSTRTSGRSYNEQFF	TGTGCCAGCAGCACCCGGACTAGCGGGAGGTCCTACAATGAGCAGTTCTTC
-	-	TRBV27	TRBJ1-1	CASSLTVANTEAFF	TGTGCCAGCAGTTTGACAGTTGCGAACACTGAAGCTTTCTTT
-	-	TRBV7-6	TRBJ2-7	CASSLRLDPYEQYF	TGTGCCAGCAGCTTACGGCTAGATCCCTACGAGCAGTACTTC
TRBD2	-	TRBV6-5	TRBJ2-1	CASSSARGTSNEQFF	TGTGCCAGCAGTTCCGCCCGTGGGACTAGTAATGAGCAGTTCTTC
-	-	TRBV12-5	TRBJ1-1	CASGLRGSTTEAFF	TGTGCTAGTGGACTAAGGGGCTCAACCACTGAAGCTTTCTTT
TRBD2	once	TRBV11-1	TRBJ2-7	CASSFQRESEQYF	TGTGCCAGCAGCTTTCAGCGGGAGTCGGAGCAGTACTTC
TRBD1	-	TRBV14	TRBJ2-7	CASSPTGKSWYEQYF	TGTGCCAGCAGCCCGACAGGGAAGAGTTGGTACGAGCAGTACTTC
-	-	TRBV28	TRBJ2-3	CASSFEGVATDTQYF	TGTGCCAGCAGTTTCGAGGGAGTCGCGACAGATACGCAGTATTTT
-	once	TRBV7-3	TRBJ2-5	CASSTDARGTQYF	TGTGCCAGCAGCACCGATGCCCGAGGGACCCAGTACTTC
TRBD1	-	TRBV7-9	TRBJ2-7	CASSQGGFLREQYF	TGTGCCAGCAGCCAAGGGGGCTTCCTTCGGGAGCAGTACTTC
TRBD1	-	TRBV4-1	TRBJ2-7	CASSTDRGAYEQYF	TGCGCCAGCAGCACTGACAGGGGGGCCTACGAGCAGTACTTC
TRBD2	once	TRBV5-4	TRBJ2-1	CASSGGRREGRWTYNEQFF	TGTGCCAGCAGCGGCGGGCGGCGGGAGGGCCGGTGGACCTACAATGAGCAGTTCTTC
TRBD2	-	TRBV27	TRBJ2-5	CASSYSSGGETQYF	TGTGCCAGCAGTTATAGCAGCGGGGGGGAGACCCAGTACTTC
-	-	TRBV10-3	TRBJ2-7	CAISDRELVSYEQYF	TGTGCCATCAGTGACCGGGAACTCGTCTCCTACGAGCAGTACTTC
TRBD2	-	TRBV6-1	TRBJ2-5	CASSDRQAGGPSLTQYF	TGTGCCAGCAGTGATCGTCAAGCGGGAGGGCCTTCATTGACCCAGTACTTC
-	-	TRBV7-9	TRBJ1-2	CASSIYTGYGYTF	TGTGCCAGCAGCATCTACACAGGGTACGGCTACACCTTC
TRBD1	-	TRBV19	TRBJ2-7	CASSIGTGTTYEQYF	TGTGCCAGTAGTATTGGGACAGGGACAACCTACGAGCAGTACTTC
-	-	TRBV7-2	TRBJ2-5	CASSFFLETQYF	TGTGCCAGCAGCTTCTTCCTGGAGACCCAGTACTTC
TRBD2	few	TRBV6-4	TRBJ2-3	CASSVEGGKDTQYF	TGTGCCAGCAGTGTCGAGGGAGGGAAAGATACGCAGTATTTT
TRBD1	once	TRBV7-8	TRBJ2-7	CASSLVTGQGSEQYF	TGTGCCAGCAGCCTCGTCACGGGACAGGGAAGCGAGCAGTACTTC
TRBD1	-	TRBV28	TRBJ2-5	CASSSGGQETQYF	TGTGCCAGCAGCTCAGGGGGACAAGAGACCCAGTACTTC
TRBD1	-	TRBV18	TRBJ1-4	CASSPDRDSEKLFF	TGTGCCAGCTCACCGGACAGGGATAGCGAAAAACTGTTTTTT
TRBD1	-	TRBV28	TRBJ1-1	CASSAPGTGSAEAFF	TGTGCCAGCAGTGCACCCGGGACAGGGTCTGCTGAAGCTTTCTTT
-	-	TRBV30	TRBJ2-3	CACRLRGPYTDTQYF	TGTGCCTGCCGCCTAAGGGGTCCCTACACAGATACGCAGTATTTT
TRBD2	-	TRBV7-9	TRBJ2-7	CASSLGTSGRNSYEQYF	TGTGCCAGCAGCTTAGGGACTAGCGGGAGGAACAGCTACGAGCAGTACTTC
TRBD1	-	TRBV10-3	TRBJ2-1	CAISEDRGADNEQFF	TGTGCCATCAGTGAGGACAGGGGCGCCGACAATGAGCAGTTCTTC
TRBD2	-	TRBV30	TRBJ2-1	CASQREGRGNEQFF	TGTGCCTCGCAGCGGGAGGGCCGCGGGAATGAGCAGTTCTTC
TRBD2	-	TRBV5-6	TRBJ2-7	CASSATSGKTYEQYF	TGTGCCAGCAGCGCCACCAGCGGGAAAACCTACGAGCAGTACTTC
-	-	TRBV11-3	TRBJ1-5	CASSLEQTSNQPQHF	TGTGCCAGCAGCTTAGAACAGACCAGCAATCAGCCCCAGCATTTT
-	-	TRBV23-1	TRBJ2-1	CASSHTIRGNEQFF	TGCGCCAGCAGTCACACGATCAGGGGCAATGAGCAGTTCTTC
-	-	TRBV28	TRBJ1-1	CASSLRGAGNTEAFF	TGTGCCAGCAGTTTAAGGGGGGCTGGGAACACTGAAGCTTTCTTT
-	-	TRBV5-1	TRBJ2-7	CASRQDDWDEQYF	TGCGCCAGCAGACAGGACGACTGGGACGAGCAGTACTTC
-	-	TRBV10-3	TRBJ1-2	CAINDYTGLNYGYTF	TGTGCCATCAACGATTATACAGGGTTGAACTATGGCTACACCTTC
-	once	TRBV19	TRBJ2-5	CATDREGAQYF	TGTGCTACAGACAGGGAGGGGGCCCAGTACTTC
TRBD1	-	TRBV29-1	TRBJ2-7	CSVEDSVGDSSEQYF	TGCAGCGTTGAAGATTCCGTGGGGGACAGTTCCGAGCAGTACTTC
TRBD1	-	TRBV29-1	TRBJ1-2	CSVEVGGTGARGYTF	TGCAGCGTTGAAGTCGGTGGGACAGGGGCTCGAGGCTACACCTTC
-	-	TRBV7-9	TRBJ2-4	CASSPGGGLAKNIQYF	TGTGCCAGCAGCCCAGGGGGAGGGCTAGCCAAAAACATTCAGTACTTC
TRBD1	-	TRBV15	TRBJ1-1	CATSRDLGTGDQAFF	TGTGCCACCAGCAGAGATCTTGGGACAGGAGACCAAGCTTTCTTT
-	few	TRBV9	TRBJ1-2	CASSPGEGLGGYTF	TGTGCCAGCAGCCCCGGGGAGGGGCTCGGTGGCTACACCTTC
-	-	TRBV19	TRBJ1-2	CASSFPFYGYTF	TGTGCCAGTAGTTTTCCCTTCTATGGCTACACCTTC
TRBD2	-	TRBV10-3	TRBJ2-7	CAISDRTSGRGYEQYF	TGTGCCATCAGTGACCGGACTAGCGGGAGGGGTTACGAGCAGTACTTC
-	-	TRBV9	TRBJ2-3	CASSVATSGGTDTQYF	TGTGCCAGCAGCGTAGCTACGAGCGGAGGGACAGATACGCAGTATTTT
TRBD2	-	TRBV5-4	TRBJ2-7	CASSPPGLAGVPYEQYF	TGTGCCAGCAGCCCGCCGGGACTAGCGGGAGTGCCCTACGAGCAGTACTTC
TRBD1	-	TRBV5-1	TRBJ1-3	CASSLQGARGNTIYF	TGCGCCAGCAGCTTACAGGGGGCGCGGGGAAACACCATATATTTT
-	-	TRBV11-2	TRBJ1-4	CASSFDRWNEKLFF	TGTGCCAGCAGCTTCGACAGATGGAATGAAAAACTGTTTTTT
TRBD2	once	TRBV9	TRBJ2-4	CASSPRGGRVMAIQYF	TGTGCCAGCAGCCCCCGGGGGGGGCGGGTAATGGCCATTCAGTACTTC
TRBD1	-	TRBV11-2	TRBJ2-1	CASSPWTGSTYNEQFF	TGTGCCAGCAGCCCTTGGACAGGGAGCACCTACAATGAGCAGTTCTTC
-	few	TRBV6-4	TRBJ2-2	CASSAGMNTGELFF	TGTGCCAGCAGTGCCGGGATGAACACCGGGGAGCTGTTTTTT
-	-	TRBV10-3	TRBJ1-1	CAVRGVNTEAFF	TGTGCCGTCAGGGGCGTGAACACTGAAGCTTTCTTT
-	few	TRBV27	TRBJ2-3	CASSSGTDTQYF	TGTGCCAGCAGTTCCGGCACAGATACGCAGTATTTT
-	-	TRBV27	TRBJ1-2	CASGTFYGYTF	TGTGCCAGCGGGACGTTCTATGGCTACACCTTC
-	once	TRBV15	TRBJ2-7	CATSRDRASQYF	TGTGCCACCAGCAGAGATCGAGCCTCGCAGTACTTC
TRBD1	-	TRBV6-5	TRBJ1-4	CASSYSRQGLEKLFF	TGTGCCAGCAGTTACTCCAGACAGGGGTTGGAAAAACTGTTTTTT
-	-	TRBV18	TRBJ1-1	CATSTVLNTEAFF	TGTGCCACCTCCACAGTTTTGAACACTGAAGCTTTCTTT